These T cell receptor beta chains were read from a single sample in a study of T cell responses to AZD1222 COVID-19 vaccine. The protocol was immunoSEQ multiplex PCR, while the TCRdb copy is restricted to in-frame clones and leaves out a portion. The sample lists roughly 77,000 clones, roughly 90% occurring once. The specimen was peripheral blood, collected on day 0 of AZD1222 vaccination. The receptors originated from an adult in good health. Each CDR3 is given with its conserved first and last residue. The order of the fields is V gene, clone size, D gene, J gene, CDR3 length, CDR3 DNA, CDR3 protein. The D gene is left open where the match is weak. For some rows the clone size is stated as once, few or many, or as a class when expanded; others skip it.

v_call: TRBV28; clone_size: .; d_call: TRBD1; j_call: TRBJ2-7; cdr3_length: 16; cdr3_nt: TGTGCCAGCAGTTCCCCGGGACAGGGGCGCTCCTACGAGCAGTACTTC; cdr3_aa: CASSSPGQGRSYEQYF
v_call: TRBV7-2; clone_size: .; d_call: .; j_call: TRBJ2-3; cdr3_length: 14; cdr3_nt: TGTGCCAGCAGCTTAGGTAGAGACACAGATACGCAGTATTTT; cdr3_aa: CASSLGRDTDTQYF
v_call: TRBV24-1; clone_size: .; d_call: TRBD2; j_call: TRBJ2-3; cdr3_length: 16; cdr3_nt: TGTGCCACCAGTGATTTGTCCGCGGGGGGTGGGGATACGCAGTATTTT; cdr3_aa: CATSDLSAGGGDTQYF
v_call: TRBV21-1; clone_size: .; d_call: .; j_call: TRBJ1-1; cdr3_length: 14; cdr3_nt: TGTGCCAGCAGCAAAGAAGGAGGGGATTTGGTAGCTTTCTTT; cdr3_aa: CASSKEGGDLVAFF
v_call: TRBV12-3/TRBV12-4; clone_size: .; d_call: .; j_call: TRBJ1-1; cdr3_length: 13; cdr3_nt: TGTGCCAGCAGCCCCGACTGGAACACTGAAGCTTTCTTT; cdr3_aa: CASSPDWNTEAFF
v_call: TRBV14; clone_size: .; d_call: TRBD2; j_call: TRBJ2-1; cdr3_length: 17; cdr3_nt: TGTGCCAGCAGCCCTCCCCCAGCGGGGGCCTCTTACAATGAGCAGTTCTTC; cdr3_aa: CASSPPPAGASYNEQFF
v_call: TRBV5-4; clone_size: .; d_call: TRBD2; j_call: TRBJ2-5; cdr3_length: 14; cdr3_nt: TGTGCCAGCAGCTCCGGGCGGGGGCAAGAGACCCAGTACTTC; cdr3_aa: CASSSGRGQETQYF
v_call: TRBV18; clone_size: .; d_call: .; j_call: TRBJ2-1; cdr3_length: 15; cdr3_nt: TGTGCCAGCTCTCCTCCAAGGGGCGAACGGAATGAGCAGTTCTTC; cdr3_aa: CASSPPRGERNEQFF
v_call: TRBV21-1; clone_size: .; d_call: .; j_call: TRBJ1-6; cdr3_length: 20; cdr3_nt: TGTGCCAGCAGCAAAGCGTGGGCCGGCAGGGAAGGGGCATATCGTTCACCCCTCCACTTT; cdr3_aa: CASSKAWAGREGAYRSPLHF
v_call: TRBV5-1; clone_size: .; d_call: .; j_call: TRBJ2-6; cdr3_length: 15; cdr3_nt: TGCGCCAGCAGCACCGAGGGATCTGGGGCCAACGTCCTGACTTTC; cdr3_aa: CASSTEGSGANVLTF
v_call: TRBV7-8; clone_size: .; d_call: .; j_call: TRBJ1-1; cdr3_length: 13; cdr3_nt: TGTGCCAGCAGCTTAGGTCAGGAGAGGGAAGCTTTCTTT; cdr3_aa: CASSLGQEREAFF
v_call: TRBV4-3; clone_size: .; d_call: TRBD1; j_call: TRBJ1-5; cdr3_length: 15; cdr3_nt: TGCGCCAGCAGCCAAGTGGAGGGGGCAAGGCAGCCCCAGCATTTT; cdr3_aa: CASSQVEGARQPQHF
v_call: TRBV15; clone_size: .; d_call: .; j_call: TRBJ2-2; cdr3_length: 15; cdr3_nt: TGTGCCACCAGCAGAGATCGGGGGAGCACCGGGGAGCTGTTTTTT; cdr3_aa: CATSRDRGSTGELFF
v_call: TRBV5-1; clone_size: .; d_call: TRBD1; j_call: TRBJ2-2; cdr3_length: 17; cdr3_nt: TGCGCCAGCAGCTTGGCCGGGACAGGGAGAGGCACCGGGGAGCTGTTTTTT; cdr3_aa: CASSLAGTGRGTGELFF
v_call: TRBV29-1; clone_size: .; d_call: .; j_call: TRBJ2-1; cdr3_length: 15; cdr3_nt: TGCAGCGTTGAAAGCCTACAGGTAACACGGAATGAGCAGTTCTTC; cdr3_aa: CSVESLQVTRNEQFF
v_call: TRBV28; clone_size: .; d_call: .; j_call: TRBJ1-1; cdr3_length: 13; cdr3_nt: TGTGCCAGCAGCCGACTTTACGGATATGAAGCTTTCTTT; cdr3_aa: CASSRLYGYEAFF
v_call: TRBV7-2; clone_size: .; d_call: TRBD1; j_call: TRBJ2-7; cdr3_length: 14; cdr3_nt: TGTGCCAGCAGCTTAAAGTCGGGACAGGTCTTTCAGTACTTC; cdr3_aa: CASSLKSGQVFQYF
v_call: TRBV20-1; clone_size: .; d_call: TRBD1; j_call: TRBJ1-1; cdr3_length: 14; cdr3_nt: TGCAGTGCTAGTAGGACAGGGGTGAACACTGAAGCTTTCTTT; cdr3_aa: CSASRTGVNTEAFF
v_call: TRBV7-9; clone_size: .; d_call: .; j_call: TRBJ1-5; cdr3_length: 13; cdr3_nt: TGTGCCGGACAGCGTACCGGCAATCAGCCCCAGCATTTT; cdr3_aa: CAGQRTGNQPQHF
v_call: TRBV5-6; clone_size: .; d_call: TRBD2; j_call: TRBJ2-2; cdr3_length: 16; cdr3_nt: TGTGCCAGCAGCTCGCTGGTAGCGGGGTACACCGGGGAGCTGTTTTTT; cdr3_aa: CASSSLVAGYTGELFF
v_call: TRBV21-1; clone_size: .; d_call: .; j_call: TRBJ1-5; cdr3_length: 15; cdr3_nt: TGTGCCAGCGTTCCTACAGGGGGCCTGGATCAGCCCCAGCATTTT; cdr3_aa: CASVPTGGLDQPQHF
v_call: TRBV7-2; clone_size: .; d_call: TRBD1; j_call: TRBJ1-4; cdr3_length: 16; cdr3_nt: TGTGCCAGCAGCTTAGCCGGGACAGGGGTTAATGAAAAACTGTTTTTT; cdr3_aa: CASSLAGTGVNEKLFF
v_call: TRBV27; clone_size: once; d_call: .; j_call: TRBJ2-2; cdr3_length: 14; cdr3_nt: TGTGCCAGCAGCTGGACACCTAACACCGGGGAGCTGTTTTTT; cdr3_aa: CASSWTPNTGELFF
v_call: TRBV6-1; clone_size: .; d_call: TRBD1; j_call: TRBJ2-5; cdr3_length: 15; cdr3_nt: TGTGCCAGCAGTGAGACAGGGCTGAGGCAAGAGACCCAGTACTTC; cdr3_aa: CASSETGLRQETQYF
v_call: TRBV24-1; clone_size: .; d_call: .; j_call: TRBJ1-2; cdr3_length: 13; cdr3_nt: TGTGCCACCAGTGATTTGCGTATGGATGGCTACACCTTC; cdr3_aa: CATSDLRMDGYTF
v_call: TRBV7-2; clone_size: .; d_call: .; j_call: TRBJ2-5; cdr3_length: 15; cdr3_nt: TGTGCCAGCAGCTTACGAAGACAGTTACAAGAGACCCAGTACTTC; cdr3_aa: CASSLRRQLQETQYF
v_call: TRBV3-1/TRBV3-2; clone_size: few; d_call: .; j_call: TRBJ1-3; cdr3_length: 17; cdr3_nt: TGTGCCAGCAGCCCCGCGGGGGTTCTGAGCTCTGGAAACACCATATATTTT; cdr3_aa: CASSPAGVLSSGNTIYF
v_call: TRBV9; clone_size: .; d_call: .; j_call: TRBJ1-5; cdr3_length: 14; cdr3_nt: TGTGCCAGCAGCGAGGGACTTAGCAATCAGCCCCAGCATTTT; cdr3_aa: CASSEGLSNQPQHF
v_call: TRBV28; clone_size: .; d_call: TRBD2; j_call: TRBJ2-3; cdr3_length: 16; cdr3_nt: TGTGCCAGCAGTCCACTAGCGGGGGGCCCCAGGGATACGCAGTATTTT; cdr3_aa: CASSPLAGGPRDTQYF
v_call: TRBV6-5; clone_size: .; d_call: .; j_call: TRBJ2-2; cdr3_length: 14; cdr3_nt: TGTGCCAGCCGCTTACATGACGCCGCCGGGGAGCTGTTTTTT; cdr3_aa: CASRLHDAAGELFF
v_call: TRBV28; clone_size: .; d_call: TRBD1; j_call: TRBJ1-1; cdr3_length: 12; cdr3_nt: TGTGCCAGCAGTTTACGACAGGGTCTAGCTTTCTTT; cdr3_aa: CASSLRQGLAFF
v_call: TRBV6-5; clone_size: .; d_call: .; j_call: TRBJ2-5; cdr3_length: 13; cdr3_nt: TGTGCCAGCAAACGGCTAATGGGGGAGACCCAGTACTTC; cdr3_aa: CASKRLMGETQYF
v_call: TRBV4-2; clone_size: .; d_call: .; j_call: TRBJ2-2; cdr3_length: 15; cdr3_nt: TGTGCCAGCAGCCATACAATTGGGGTAACCGGGGAGCTGTTTTTT; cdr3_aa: CASSHTIGVTGELFF
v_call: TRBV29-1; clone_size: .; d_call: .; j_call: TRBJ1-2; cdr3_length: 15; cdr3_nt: TGCAGCGTGGGTGGTTTCGGAGAATCGAGCTATGGCTACACCTTC; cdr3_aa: CSVGGFGESSYGYTF
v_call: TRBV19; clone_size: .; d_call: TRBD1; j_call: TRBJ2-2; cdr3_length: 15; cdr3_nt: TGTGCCAGTAGGGCCCCGGGACAGGGGGCCGGGGAGCTGTTTTTT; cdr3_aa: CASRAPGQGAGELFF
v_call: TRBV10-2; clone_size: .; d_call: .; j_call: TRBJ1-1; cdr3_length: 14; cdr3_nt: TGCGCCAGCAGTCTGACCCCTGGGAACACTGAAGCTTTCTTT; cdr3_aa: CASSLTPGNTEAFF
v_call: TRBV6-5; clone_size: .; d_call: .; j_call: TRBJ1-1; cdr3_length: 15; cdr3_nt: TGTGCCAGCAGTTACTTAACGGGGTGGAACACTGAAGCTTTCTTT; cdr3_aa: CASSYLTGWNTEAFF
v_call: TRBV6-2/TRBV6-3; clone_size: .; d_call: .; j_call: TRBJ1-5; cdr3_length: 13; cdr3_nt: TGTGCCAGCAGTTTTTGGGTATCGGGTTCCCAGCATTTT; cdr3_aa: CASSFWVSGSQHF
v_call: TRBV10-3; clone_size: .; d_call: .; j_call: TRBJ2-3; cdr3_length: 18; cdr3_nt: TGTGCCATCAGTGACTCTCCCTCGACGACAGGAGACACAGATACGCAGTATTTT; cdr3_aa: CAISDSPSTTGDTDTQYF
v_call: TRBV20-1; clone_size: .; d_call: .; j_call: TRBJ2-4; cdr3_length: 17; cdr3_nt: TGCAGTGCTAGTAGGTTGGAGGGGACCGCGACCAAAAACATTCAGTACTTC; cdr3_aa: CSASRLEGTATKNIQYF
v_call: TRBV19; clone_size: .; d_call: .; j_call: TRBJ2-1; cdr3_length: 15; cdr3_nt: TGTGCCAGTAGTATAAGAGCGACAGTATACAATGAGCAGTTCTTC; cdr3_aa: CASSIRATVYNEQFF
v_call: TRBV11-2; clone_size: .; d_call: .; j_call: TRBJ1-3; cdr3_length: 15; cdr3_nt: TGTGCCAGCAGCTCCGAAGGGGGTCCTGGAAACACCATATATTTT; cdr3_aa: CASSSEGGPGNTIYF
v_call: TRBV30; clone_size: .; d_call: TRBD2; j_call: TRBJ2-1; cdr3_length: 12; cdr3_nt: TGTGCCTGGAGTGGGGGGGGAAATGAGCAGTTCTTC; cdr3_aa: CAWSGGGNEQFF
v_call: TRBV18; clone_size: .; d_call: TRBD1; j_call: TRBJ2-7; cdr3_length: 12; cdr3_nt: TGTGCCAGCTCGACAGGGACACACGAGCAGTACTTC; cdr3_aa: CASSTGTHEQYF
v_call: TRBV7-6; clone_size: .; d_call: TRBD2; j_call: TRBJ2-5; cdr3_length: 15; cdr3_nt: TGTGCCAGCAGCTCTAACAGCGGGGAGGGAGAGACCCAGTACTTC; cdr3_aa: CASSSNSGEGETQYF
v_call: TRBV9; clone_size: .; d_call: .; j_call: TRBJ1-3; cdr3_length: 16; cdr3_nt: TGTGCCAGCAGCGTAGGCCGGCCTGGCGAGGGAAACACCATATATTTT; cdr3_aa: CASSVGRPGEGNTIYF
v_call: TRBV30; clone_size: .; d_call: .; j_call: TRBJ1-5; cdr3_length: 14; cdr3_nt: TGTGCCTGGAGTGTAGGGTTGGGCTTCAAGCCCCAGCATTTT; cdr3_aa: CAWSVGLGFKPQHF
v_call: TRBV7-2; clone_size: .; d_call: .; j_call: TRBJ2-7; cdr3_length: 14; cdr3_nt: TGTGCCAGCAGCTTAGAACCCCCCCCTTACGAGCAGTACTTC; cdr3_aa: CASSLEPPPYEQYF
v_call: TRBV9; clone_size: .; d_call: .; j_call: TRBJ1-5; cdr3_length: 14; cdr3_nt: TGTGCCAGCAGCGTAGATTGGAGCAATCAGCCCCAGCATTTT; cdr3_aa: CASSVDWSNQPQHF
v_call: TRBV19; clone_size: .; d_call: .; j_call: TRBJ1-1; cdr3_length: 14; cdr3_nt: TGTGCCAGTAGTATATGGGGGGTAGACACTGAAGCTTTCTTT; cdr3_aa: CASSIWGVDTEAFF
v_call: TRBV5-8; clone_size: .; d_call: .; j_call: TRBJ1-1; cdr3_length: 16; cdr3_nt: TGTGCCAGCAGCTTTAGGATCGGGGGGATATACACTGAAGCTTTCTTT; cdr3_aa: CASSFRIGGIYTEAFF
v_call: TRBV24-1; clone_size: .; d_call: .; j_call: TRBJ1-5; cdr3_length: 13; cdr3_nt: TGTGCCACCAGTAATTCAGGGCGCCAGCCCCAGCATTTT; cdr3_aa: CATSNSGRQPQHF
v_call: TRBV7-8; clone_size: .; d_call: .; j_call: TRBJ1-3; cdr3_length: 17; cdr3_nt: TGTGCCAGCAGCTTAGTCTTCAGGGATTTCTCTGGAAACACCATATATTTT; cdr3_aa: CASSLVFRDFSGNTIYF
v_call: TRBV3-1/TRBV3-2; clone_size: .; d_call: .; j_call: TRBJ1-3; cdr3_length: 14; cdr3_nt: TGTGCCAGCAGCCCAGGGTCCGCTGGAAACACCATATATTTT; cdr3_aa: CASSPGSAGNTIYF
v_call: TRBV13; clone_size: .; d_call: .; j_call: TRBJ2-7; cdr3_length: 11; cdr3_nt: TGTGCCAGCAGGTCGGGGTACGAGCAGTACTTC; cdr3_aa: CASRSGYEQYF
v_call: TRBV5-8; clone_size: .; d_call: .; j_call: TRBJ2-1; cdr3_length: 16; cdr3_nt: TGTGCCAGCAGCTTGGCCGCTTCGACAGGCTACAATGAGCAGTTCTTC; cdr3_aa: CASSLAASTGYNEQFF